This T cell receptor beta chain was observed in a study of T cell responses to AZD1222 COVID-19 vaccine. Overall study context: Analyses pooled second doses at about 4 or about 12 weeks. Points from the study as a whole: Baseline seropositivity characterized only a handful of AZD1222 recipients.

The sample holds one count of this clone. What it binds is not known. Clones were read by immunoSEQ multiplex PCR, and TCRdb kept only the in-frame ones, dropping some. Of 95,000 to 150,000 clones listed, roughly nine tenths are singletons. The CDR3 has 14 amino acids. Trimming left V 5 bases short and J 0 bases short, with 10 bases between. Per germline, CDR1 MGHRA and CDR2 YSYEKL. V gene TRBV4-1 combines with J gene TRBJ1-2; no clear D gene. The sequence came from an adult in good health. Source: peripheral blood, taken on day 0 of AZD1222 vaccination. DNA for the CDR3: TGCGCCAGCAGCTATGCTCAAGCTAACTATGGCTACACCTTC. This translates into CASSYAQANYGYTF.